One sample yielded the 20 T cell receptor beta chains listed below, sequenced in a study of blood T cell repertoires in COVID-19. Assay: immunoSEQ multiplex PCR; the TCRdb copy retains only in-frame clones and omits some. This table has tens of thousands of clones, around 88% appearing once. The material sequenced was peripheral blood. All receptors derive from a woman aged 80 or over with acute or convalescent COVID-19.

The chain has TRBV3-1 (or the pseudogene TRBV3-2) and TRBJ2-7, with no clear D. This CDR3 is 13 amino acids long. Germline CDR1 reads LGHDT; CDR2 reads YNNKEL (reference sequence). Trimming cost V 4 bases and J 4 bases, with 11 bases left between them. The CDR3: CASSPGHGYEQYF. The CDR3 region has the DNA TGTGCCAGCAGCCCAGGCCATGGTTACGAGCAGTACTTC.

CDR3 sequence reads: CASSVGTGNTEAFF. CDR3 nucleotide sequence: TGTGCCAGCAGTGTGGGGACAGGGAACACTGAAGCTTTCTTT. The gene calls are TRBV25-1 and TRBJ1-1; 8 bases fit TRBD1. The junction had 2 bases not matched to a gene; V was cut back by 4 bases and J by 1 base. From germline, CDR1 is MGHDK and CDR2 SYGVNS. The CDR3 length is 14 residues.

This chain uses TRBV3-1 (or the pseudogene TRBV3-2) with TRBJ2-1, with TRBD2 matching over 11 bases. The V and J ends lost 2 bases and 4 bases, in that order; junction bases with no gene match: 7. This CDR3 spans 17 amino acids. Germline CDR1 is LGHDT and CDR2 is YNNKEL (reference sequence). The DNA for the CDR3 is TGTGCCAGCAGCCAACTTACTAGCGGGAGTATATACAATGAGCAGTTCTTC. This encodes CASSQLTSGSIYNEQFF.

The chain is built from TRBV15 and TRBJ1-1; no definite D call. V lost 0 bases and J 1 base, leaving 6 bases between the germline ends. The CDR3 covers 14 residues. Germline V gene lookup returns CDR1 LNHNV and CDR2 YYDKDF (reference sequence). CDR3 sequence (DNA): TGTGCCACCAGCAGAGAGACAACGAACACTGAAGCTTTCTTT. It is translated as CATSRETTNTEAFF.

The chain combines TRBV7-2 with TRBJ2-7; 10 bases fit TRBD1. The V gene end was trimmed by 4 bases and the J gene end by 3 bases; junction bases not matched to a gene: 6. This CDR3 comprises 15 residues. Germline-derived CDR1 and CDR2 are SGHTA and FQGNSA. This CDR3 reads CASSSSWDRGYEQYF. The CDR3 region has the DNA TGTGCCAGCAGCTCCTCCTGGGACAGGGGCTACGAGCAGTACTTC.

This chain links TRBV7-9 with TRBJ2-1; TRBD1 agrees at 7 bases. Losses at the gene ends were 4 bases for V and 5 bases for J; bases not matched to a gene: 11. Looked up from germline, CDR1 is SEHNR and CDR2 is FQNEAQ (reference sequence). The CDR3 extends over 16 amino acids. DNA for the CDR3: TGTGCCAGCAGCTCCCAGGACAGGAGCGCAAACAATGAGCAGTTCTTC. Translated, it gives CASSSQDRSANNEQFF. The full variable domain, with the rest looked up from reference TRBV7-9 and TRBJ2-1, is DTGVSQNPRHKITKRGQNVTFRCDPISEHNRLYWYRQTLGQGPEFLTYFQNEAQLEKSRLLSDRFSAERPKGSFSTLEIQRTEQGDSAMYLCASSSQDRSANNEQFFGPGTRLTVL.

The J gene is TRBJ1-1, the V gene TRBV5-1, with D perhaps TRBD1 (5 bases). V gave up 1 base and J gave up 4 bases, with 11 bases separating them. This CDR3 has 14 amino acids. Germline V CDR1 and CDR2: SGHRS, YFSETQ. The CDR3, as DNA: TGCGCCAGCAGCTTGATGCAGGGACTCACTGAAGCTTTCTTT. This translates into CASSLMQGLTEAFF. The variable domain in full, completed from reference TRBV5-1 and TRBJ1-1, reads KAGVTQTPRYLIKTRGQQVTLSCSPISGHRSVSWYQQTPGQGLQFLFEYFSETQRNKGNFPGRFSGRQFSNSRSEMNVSTLELGDSALYLCASSLMQGLTEAFFGQGTRLTVV.

The chain employs TRBV11-3 and TRBJ2-1, with 9 nucleotides matching TRBD1. The V gene's germline CDR1 is SGHNT and CDR2 YENEEA. CDR3 length: 15 amino acids. V trimming: 5 bases; J trimming: 3 bases; junction bases outside the gene matches: 5. The CDR3 sequence: CASSPLTGGYNEQFF. The CDR3 DNA is TGTGCCAGCAGCCCCCTGACAGGGGGCTACAATGAGCAGTTCTTC.

This clone was observed a handful of times. The chain recombines TRBV14 with TRBJ2-7; TRBD2 aligns across 12 bases. The CDR3 spans 19 residues. CDR1 is SGHDN, CDR2 FVKESK, per germline. With 0 bases clipped from V and 2 bases from J, the junction kept 11 bases outside the gene matches. CDR3 sequence: CASSQDRRTSGTPTYEQYF. CDR3 coding DNA: TGTGCCAGCAGCCAAGATCGAAGGACTAGCGGGACTCCAACCTACGAGCAGTACTTC.

This clone was observed once. The J gene is TRBJ2-1, the V gene TRBV5-1; 16 nucleotides align to TRBD2. The CDR3 consists of 17 residues. J lost 6 bases, V lost 4 bases, and 7 bases had no gene match. Germline CDR1 reads SGHRS; CDR2 reads YFSETQ. DNA of the CDR3: TGCGCCAGCAGCCTGACCGGGACTAGCGGGAGGGCCAATGAGCAGTTCTTC. Its protein is CASSLTGTSGRANEQFF.

The chain employs TRBV20-1 and TRBJ2-3; tentative D call: TRBD2 (5 bases). The V gene lost 3 bases and the J gene lost 0 bases, with 7 bases spanning the gap. CDR1 and CDR2 from the germline V gene are DFQATT and SNEGSKA (reference sequence). There are 13 residues in the CDR3. The CDR3 spells CSASRGSTDTQYF. CDR3 DNA sequence: TGCAGTGCTAGTAGAGGGAGCACAGATACGCAGTATTTT.

This chain joins TRBV18 and TRBJ2-1; TRBD2 matches at 12 bases. This CDR3 has 17 residues. With V trimmed by 3 bases and J by 2 bases, 5 bases remained unmatched. The V gene's germline CDR1 is KGHSH and CDR2 LQKENI. In nucleotides, the CDR3 is TGTGCCAGCTCACCCCGGACTAGCGGGGAAACCTACAATGAGCAGTTCTTC. It specifies CASSPRTSGETYNEQFF.

This clone was observed once. The rearrangement joins TRBV5-4 to TRBJ2-5; a weak D match, TRBD2 (6 bases). The CDR3 has 15 amino acids. V was trimmed by 1 base and J by 5 bases, leaving 15 bases between them. Germline V CDR1 and CDR2: SGHNT, YYREEE (reference sequence). CDR3 in amino acids: CASSLSPGVAETQYF. DNA of the CDR3: TGTGCCAGCAGCTTGTCCCCGGGAGTTGCTGAGACCCAGTACTTC. Based on the CDR3 plus reference TRBV5-4 and TRBJ2-5, the full variable domain is ETGVTQSPTHLIKTRGQQVTLRCSSQSGHNTVSWYQQALGQGPQFIFQYYREEENGRGNFPPRFSGLQFPNYSSELNVNALELDDSALYLCASSLSPGVAETQYFGPGTRLLVL.

The gene calls are TRBV3-1 (or the pseudogene TRBV3-2) and TRBJ2-1; a weak D match, TRBD2 (6 bases). Germline-derived CDR1 and CDR2 are LGHDT and YNNKEL (reference sequence). This CDR3 has 15 residues. V gave up 0 bases and J gave up 2 bases, with 8 bases separating them. CDR3 sequence reads: CASSQELATYNEQFF. In DNA, the CDR3 is TGTGCCAGCAGCCAAGAACTAGCCACCTACAATGAGCAGTTCTTC.

CDR3 nucleotides: TGTGCCAGCACTCCCTCCGGGGGTTCCAATGAGCAGTTCTTC. Its translation: CASTPSGGSNEQFF. The chain links TRBV27 to TRBJ2-1; D might be TRBD2 (6 bases). CDR1 is MNHEY and CDR2 is SMNVEV in the germline V gene (reference sequence). Trimming cost V 7 bases and J 6 bases, with 16 bases left between them. This CDR3 region has 14 residues.

V gene TRBV7-9 combines with J gene TRBJ2-7, with 11 bases lining up with TRBD2. The trim removed 4 bases at V and 7 bases at J, leaving 9 bases unmatched. The CDR3 has 15 residues. Germline assignment: CDR1 SEHNR and CDR2 FQNEAQ (reference sequence). The CDR3 DNA sequence: TGTGCCAGCAGCTCAATAGCGGGAGGGCCAGGGGAGCAGTACTTC. Protein product: CASSSIAGGPGEQYF.

J is TRBJ1-1 and V is TRBV27; no firm D call. The CDR3 loop spans 15 amino acids. Germline CDR1 and CDR2: MNHEY and SMNVEV (reference sequence). V lost 0 bases, J lost 6 bases, and 14 bases lay in between. DNA of the CDR3: TGTGCCAGCAGTTTATCGCCCGGCAGACTCCCTGAAGCTTTCTTT. Translating it yields CASSLSPGRLPEAFF.

V and J are TRBV5-4 and TRBJ1-6; tentatively, D is TRBD1 (5 bases). CDR1 and CDR2 (germline): SGHNT, YYREEE (reference sequence). The CDR3 is 12 residues long. Trimming took 6 bases from V and 11 from J, leaving 12 bases between them. The CDR3 DNA is TGTGCCAGCACCGGGGGGGGAGCACCCCTCCACTTT. Translation gives CASTGGGAPLHF.

This chain links TRBV5-1 with TRBJ2-2; TRBD2 aligns across 14 bases. There are 19 residues in the CDR3. In germline, CDR1 is SGHRS, CDR2 YFSETQ. With 3 bases clipped from V and 0 bases from J, the junction kept 7 bases outside the gene matches. The CDR3 DNA reads TGCGCCAGCAGCTCGACTAGCGGGAGGGCCGGGGCGAACACCGGGGAGCTGTTTTTT. The encoded protein is CASSSTSGRAGANTGELFF.

The gene calls are TRBV18 and TRBJ1-2, with D maybe TRBD1 (6 bases). The CDR3 totals 14 residues. Germline V gene data show CDR1 as KGHSH and CDR2 as LQKENI. Between the trimmed V and J ends, which lost 3 bases and 4 bases, there was a span of 12 bases. This CDR3 is CASSPVQGIYGYTF. The CDR3 coding sequence is TGTGCCAGCTCACCGGTCCAGGGGATCTATGGCTACACCTTC.